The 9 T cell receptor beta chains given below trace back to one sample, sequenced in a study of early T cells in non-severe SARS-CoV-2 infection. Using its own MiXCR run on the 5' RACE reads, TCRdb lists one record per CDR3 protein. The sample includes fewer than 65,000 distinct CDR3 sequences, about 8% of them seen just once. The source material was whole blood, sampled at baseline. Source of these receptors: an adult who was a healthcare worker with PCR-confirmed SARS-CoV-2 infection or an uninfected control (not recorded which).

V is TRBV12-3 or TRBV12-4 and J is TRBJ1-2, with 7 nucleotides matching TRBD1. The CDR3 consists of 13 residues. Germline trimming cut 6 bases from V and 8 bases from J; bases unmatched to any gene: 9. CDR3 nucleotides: TGTGCCAGCAGAGGAACAGGGGTTGGAGGCTACACCTTC. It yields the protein CASRGTGVGGYTF.

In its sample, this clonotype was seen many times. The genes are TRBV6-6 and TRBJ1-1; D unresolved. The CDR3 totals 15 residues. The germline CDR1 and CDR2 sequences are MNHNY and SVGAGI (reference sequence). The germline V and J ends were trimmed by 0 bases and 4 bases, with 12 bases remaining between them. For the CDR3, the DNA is TGTGCCAGCAGTTACTCGCCCGATCTCGGCACTGAAGCTTTCTTT. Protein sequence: CASSYSPDLGTEAFF.

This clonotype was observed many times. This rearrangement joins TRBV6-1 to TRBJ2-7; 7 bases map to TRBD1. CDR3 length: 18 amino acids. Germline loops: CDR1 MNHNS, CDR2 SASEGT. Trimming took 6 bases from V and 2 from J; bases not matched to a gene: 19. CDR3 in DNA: TGTGCCAGCAGACCAGCCCACGGGGCGGACAGGTGGACCTACGAGCAGTACTTC. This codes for CASRPAHGADRWTYEQYF.

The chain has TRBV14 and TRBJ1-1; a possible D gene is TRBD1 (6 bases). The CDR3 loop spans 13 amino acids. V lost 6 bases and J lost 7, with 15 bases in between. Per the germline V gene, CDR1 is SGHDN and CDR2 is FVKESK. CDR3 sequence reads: CASSQSPGVEAFF. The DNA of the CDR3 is TGTGCCAGCAGTCAAAGTCCAGGGGTTGAAGCTTTCTTT. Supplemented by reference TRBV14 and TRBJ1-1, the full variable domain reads EAGVTQFPSHSVIEKGQTVTLRCDPISGHDNLYWYRRVMGKEIKFLLHFVKESKQDESGMPNNRFLAERTGGTYSTLKVQPAELEDSGVYFCASSQSPGVEAFFGQGTRLTVV.

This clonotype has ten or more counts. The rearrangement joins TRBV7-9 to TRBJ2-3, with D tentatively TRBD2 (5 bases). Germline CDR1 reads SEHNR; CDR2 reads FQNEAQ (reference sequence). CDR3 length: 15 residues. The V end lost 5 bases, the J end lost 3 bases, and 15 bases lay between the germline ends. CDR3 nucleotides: TGTGCCAGCAGCCCTATTCGGGGTCGAACAGATACGCAGTATTTT. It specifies CASSPIRGRTDTQYF.

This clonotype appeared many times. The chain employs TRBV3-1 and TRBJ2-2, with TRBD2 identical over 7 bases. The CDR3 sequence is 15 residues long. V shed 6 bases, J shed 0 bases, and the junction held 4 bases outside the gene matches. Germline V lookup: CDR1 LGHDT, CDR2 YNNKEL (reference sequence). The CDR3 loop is CASSRDYANTGELFF. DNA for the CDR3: TGTGCCAGCAGTCGGGACTACGCGAACACCGGGGAGCTGTTTTTT.

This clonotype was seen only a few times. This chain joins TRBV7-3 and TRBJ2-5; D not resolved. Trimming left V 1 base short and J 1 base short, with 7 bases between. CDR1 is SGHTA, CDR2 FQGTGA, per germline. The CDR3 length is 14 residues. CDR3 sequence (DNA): TGTGCCAGCAGCTTAAATTCCGCCCAAGAGACCCAGTACTTC. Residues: CASSLNSAQETQYF.

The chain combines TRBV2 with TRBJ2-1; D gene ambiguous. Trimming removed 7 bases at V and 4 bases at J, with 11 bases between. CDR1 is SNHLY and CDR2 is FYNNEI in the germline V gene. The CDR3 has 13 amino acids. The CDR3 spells CASTEGYYNEQFF. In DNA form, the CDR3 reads TGTGCCAGCACCGAAGGGTATTACAATGAGCAGTTCTTC.

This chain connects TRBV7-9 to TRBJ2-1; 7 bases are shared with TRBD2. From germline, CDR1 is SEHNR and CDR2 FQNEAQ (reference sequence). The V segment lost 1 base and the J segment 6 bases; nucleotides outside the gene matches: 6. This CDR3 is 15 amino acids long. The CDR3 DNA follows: TGTGCCAGCAGCTTAGATCAGGCGGGAGCCAATGAGCAGTTCTTC. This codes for CASSLDQAGANEQFF.